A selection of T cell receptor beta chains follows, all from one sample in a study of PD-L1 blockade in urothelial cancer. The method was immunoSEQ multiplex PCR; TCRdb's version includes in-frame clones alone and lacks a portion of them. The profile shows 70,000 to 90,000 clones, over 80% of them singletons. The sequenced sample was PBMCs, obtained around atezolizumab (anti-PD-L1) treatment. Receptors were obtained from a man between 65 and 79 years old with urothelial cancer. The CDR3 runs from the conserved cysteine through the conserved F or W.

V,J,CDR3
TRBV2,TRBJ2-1,CASSPQYNEQFF
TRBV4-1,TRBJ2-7,CASSQDTGTPYEQYF
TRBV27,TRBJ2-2,CASRPPPVSTGELFF
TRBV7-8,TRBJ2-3,CASSLYGSNTQYF
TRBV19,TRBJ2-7,CASSAAGQGSYEQYF
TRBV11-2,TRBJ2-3,CASSLDPGEGDTQYF
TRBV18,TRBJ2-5,CASSPPAGGLETQYF
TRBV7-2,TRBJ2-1,CASRKSGGAWYEQFF
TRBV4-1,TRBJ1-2,CASSIGDTTPYGYTF
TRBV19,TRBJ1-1,CASSQEGQTEAFF
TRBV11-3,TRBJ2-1,CASSLDDGVGYNEQFF
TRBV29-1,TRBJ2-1,CSARASGGSEQFF
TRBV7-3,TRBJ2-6,CASSRGYGANVLTF
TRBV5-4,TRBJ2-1,CASSPRTSGGRNEQFF
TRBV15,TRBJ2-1,CATSRDLASVYNEQFF
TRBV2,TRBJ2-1,CASSESLAGGPGEQFF
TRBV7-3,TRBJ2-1,CASSLTGTGTYNEQFF
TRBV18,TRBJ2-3,CASSPYGRGGFTDTQYF